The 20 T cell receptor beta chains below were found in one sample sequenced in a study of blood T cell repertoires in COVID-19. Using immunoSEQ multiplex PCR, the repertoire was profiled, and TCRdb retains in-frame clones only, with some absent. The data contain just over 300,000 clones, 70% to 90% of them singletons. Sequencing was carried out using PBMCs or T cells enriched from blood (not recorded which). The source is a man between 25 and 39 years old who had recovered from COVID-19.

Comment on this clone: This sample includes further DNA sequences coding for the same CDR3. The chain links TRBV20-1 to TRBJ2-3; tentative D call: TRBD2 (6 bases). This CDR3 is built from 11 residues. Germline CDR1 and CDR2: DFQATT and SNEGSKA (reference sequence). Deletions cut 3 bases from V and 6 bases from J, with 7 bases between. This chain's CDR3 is CSASRGDTQYF. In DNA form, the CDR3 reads TGCAGTGCTAGTCGGGGGGATACGCAGTATTTT.

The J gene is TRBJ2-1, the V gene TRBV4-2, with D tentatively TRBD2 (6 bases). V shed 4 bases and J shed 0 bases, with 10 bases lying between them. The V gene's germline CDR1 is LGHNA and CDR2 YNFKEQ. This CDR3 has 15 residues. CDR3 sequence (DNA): TGTGCCAGCAGCCCCGGGGGAGACTCCTACAATGAGCAGTTCTTC. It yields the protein CASSPGGDSYNEQFF.

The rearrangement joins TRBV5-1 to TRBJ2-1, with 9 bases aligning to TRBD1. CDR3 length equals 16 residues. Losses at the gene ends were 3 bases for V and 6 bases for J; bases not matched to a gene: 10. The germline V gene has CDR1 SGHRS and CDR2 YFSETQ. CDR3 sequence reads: CASSYFSGQGGNEQFF. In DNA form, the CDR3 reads TGCGCCAGCAGCTACTTCTCGGGACAGGGAGGCAATGAGCAGTTCTTC.

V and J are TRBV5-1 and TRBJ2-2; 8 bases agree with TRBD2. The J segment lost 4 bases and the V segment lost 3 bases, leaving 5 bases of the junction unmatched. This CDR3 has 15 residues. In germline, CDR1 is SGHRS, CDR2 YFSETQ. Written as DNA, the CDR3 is TGCGCCAGCAGCTCCATAGCGGGATCCACCGGGGAGCTGTTTTTT. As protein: CASSSIAGSTGELFF. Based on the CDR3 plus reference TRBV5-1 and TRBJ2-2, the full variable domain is KAGVTQTPRYLIKTRGQQVTLSCSPISGHRSVSWYQQTPGQGLQFLFEYFSETQRNKGNFPGRFSGRQFSNSRSEMNVSTLELGDSALYLCASSSIAGSTGELFFGEGSRLTVL.

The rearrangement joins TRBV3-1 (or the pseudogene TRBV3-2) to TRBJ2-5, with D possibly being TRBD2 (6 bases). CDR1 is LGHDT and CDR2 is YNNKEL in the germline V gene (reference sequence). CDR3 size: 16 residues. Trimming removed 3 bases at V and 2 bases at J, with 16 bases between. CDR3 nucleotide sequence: TGTGCCAGCAGCCACCCGGGAGCCGGGGGACAAGAGACCCAGTACTTC. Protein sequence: CASSHPGAGGQETQYF.

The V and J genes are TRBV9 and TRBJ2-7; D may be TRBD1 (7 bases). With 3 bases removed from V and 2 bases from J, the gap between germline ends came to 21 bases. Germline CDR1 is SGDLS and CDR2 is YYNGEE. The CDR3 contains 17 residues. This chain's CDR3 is CASSATTSRGDPYEQYF. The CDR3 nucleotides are TGTGCCAGCAGCGCGACGACGTCCAGGGGGGATCCCTACGAGCAGTACTTC.

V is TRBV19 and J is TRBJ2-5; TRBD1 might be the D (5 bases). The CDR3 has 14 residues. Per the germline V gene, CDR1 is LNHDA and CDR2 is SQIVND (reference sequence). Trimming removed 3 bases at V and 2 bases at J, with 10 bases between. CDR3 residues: CASSIADSQETQYF. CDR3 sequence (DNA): TGTGCCAGTAGTATCGCTGACAGTCAAGAGACCCAGTACTTC.

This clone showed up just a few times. In DNA form, the CDR3 reads TGCGCCAGCAGCCAAGGGGAGGGGATTATTTATCAGCCCCAGCATTTT. Its translation: CASSQGEGIIYQPQHF. The chain links TRBV4-1 to TRBJ1-5, with a possible D match to TRBD1 (5 bases). The germline CDR1 and CDR2 sequences are MGHRA and YSYEKL. The CDR3 consists of 16 residues. Trimming removed 1 base at V and 5 bases at J, with 15 bases between.

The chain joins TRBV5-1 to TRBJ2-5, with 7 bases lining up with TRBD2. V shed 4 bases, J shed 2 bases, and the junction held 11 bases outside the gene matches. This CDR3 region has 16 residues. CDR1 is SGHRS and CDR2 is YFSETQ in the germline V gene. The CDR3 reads CASSQDAGRVQETQYF. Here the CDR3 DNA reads TGCGCCAGCAGCCAAGATGCAGGGAGGGTACAAGAGACCCAGTACTTC.

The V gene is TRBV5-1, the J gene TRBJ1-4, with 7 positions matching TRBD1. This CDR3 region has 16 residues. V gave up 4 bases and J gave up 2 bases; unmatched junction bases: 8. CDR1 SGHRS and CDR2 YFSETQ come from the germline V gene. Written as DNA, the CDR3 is TGCGCCAGCAGCCCCGGTGGGGGACAGACTAATGAAAAACTGTTTTTT. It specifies CASSPGGGQTNEKLFF.

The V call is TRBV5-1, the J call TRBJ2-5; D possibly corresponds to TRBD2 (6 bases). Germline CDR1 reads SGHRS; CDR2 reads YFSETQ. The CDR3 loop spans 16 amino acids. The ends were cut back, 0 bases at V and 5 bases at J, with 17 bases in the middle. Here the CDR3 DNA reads TGCGCCAGCAGCTTGGAGGTAGCGGTTACCCGGGAGACCCAGTACTTC. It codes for CASSLEVAVTRETQYF.

The CDR3: CASSLSSTGAFNEQFF. The CDR3 region has the DNA TGCGCCAGCAGCCTAAGCAGTACAGGTGCCTTCAATGAGCAGTTCTTC. The J gene is TRBJ2-1, the V gene TRBV4-1; tentative D call: TRBD1 (5 bases). Germline assignment: CDR1 MGHRA and CDR2 YSYEKL. This CDR3 spans 16 amino acids. Between the trimmed V and J ends, which lost 4 bases and 6 bases, there was a span of 19 bases.

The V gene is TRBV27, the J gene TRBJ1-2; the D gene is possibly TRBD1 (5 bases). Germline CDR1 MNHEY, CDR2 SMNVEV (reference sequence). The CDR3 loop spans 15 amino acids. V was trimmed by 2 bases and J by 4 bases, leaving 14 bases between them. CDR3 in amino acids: CASSLIPGSVYGYTF. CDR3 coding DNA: TGTGCCAGCAGTTTAATCCCAGGGTCCGTCTATGGCTACACCTTC.

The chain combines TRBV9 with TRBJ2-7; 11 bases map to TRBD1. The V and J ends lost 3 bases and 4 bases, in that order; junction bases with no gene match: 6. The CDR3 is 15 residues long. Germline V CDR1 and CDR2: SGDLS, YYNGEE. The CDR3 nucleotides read TGTGCCAGCAGCGCGGGGACAGGGGGTGGATACGAGCAGTACTTC. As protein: CASSAGTGGGYEQYF.

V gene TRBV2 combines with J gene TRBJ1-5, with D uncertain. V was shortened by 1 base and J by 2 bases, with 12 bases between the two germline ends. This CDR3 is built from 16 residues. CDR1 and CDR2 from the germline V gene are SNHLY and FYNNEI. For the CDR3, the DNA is TGTGCCAGCAGTGAAGATGCGGTGTTGGGCAATCAGCCCCAGCATTTT. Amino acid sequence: CASSEDAVLGNQPQHF.

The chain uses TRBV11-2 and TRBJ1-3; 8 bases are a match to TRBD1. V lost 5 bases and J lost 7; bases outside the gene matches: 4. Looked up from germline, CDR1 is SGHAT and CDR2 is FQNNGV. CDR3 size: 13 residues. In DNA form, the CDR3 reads TGTGCCAGCAGCCAGGGGGCGGCGAACACCATATATTTT. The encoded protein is CASSQGAANTIYF.

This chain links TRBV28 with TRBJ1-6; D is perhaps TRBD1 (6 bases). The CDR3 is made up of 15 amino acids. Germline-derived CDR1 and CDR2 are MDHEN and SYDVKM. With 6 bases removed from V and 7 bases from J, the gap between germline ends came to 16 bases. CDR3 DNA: TGTGCCAGCAGCCCCGGGGGGGCCCTCAATTCACCCCTCCACTTT. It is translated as CASSPGGALNSPLHF.

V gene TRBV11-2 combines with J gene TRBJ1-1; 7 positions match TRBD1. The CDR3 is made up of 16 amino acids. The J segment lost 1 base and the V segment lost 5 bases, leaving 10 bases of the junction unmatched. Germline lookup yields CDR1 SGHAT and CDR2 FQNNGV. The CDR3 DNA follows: TGTGCCAGCAGCCGTCACATGGGACAGCCGAACACTGAAGCTTTCTTT. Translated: CASSRHMGQPNTEAFF.

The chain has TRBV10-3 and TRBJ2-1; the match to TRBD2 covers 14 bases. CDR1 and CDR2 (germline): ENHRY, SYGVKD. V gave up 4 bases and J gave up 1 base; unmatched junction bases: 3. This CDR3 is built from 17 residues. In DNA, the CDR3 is TGTGCCATCAGTGCGGGGACTAGCGGGGGTTCCTACAATGAGCAGTTCTTC. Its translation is CAISAGTSGGSYNEQFF.

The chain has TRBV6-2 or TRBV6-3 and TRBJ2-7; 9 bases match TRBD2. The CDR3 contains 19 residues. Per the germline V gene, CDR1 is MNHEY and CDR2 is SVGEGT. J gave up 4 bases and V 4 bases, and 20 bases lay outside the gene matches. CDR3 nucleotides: TGTGCCAGCAGTTTCGAACCATTTCGGGGACTAGCCCGCCTATACGAGCAGTACTTC. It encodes CASSFEPFRGLARLYEQYF.